Each of the 12 T cell receptor beta chains below was sequenced from the same sample in a study of PD-L1 blockade in urothelial cancer. Sequencing was performed with immunoSEQ multiplex PCR; in TCRdb, only in-frame clones are kept and a portion is missing. The sample lists under 120,000 clones; approximately 86% were seen once. The sample consisted of PBMCs, taken around atezolizumab (anti-PD-L1) treatment. The receptors were sampled from a man in his fifties with urothelial cancer.

The CDR3 nucleotides read TGCGCCAGCAGTGATATTTGGACAGGGTTCCAGTTCTTC. This encodes CASSDIWTGFQFF. This chain links TRBV10-1 with TRBJ2-1; 8 nucleotides agree with TRBD1. This CDR3 comprises 13 residues. Germline loops: CDR1 WNHNN, CDR2 SYGVQD (reference sequence). V lost 3 bases, J lost 13 bases, and 8 bases stayed unmatched.

This clone has more than one count but fewer than ten. The chain joins TRBV14 to TRBJ1-5; TRBD1 might be the D (5 bases). CDR1 SGHDN and CDR2 FVKESK come from the germline V gene. The CDR3 extends over 14 amino acids. V gave up 1 base and J gave up 5 bases, with 9 bases separating them. This CDR3 reads CASSQGPGDQPQHF. In DNA, the CDR3 is TGTGCCAGCAGCCAAGGGCCGGGGGATCAGCCCCAGCATTTT.

V usage is TRBV6-1 and J usage is TRBJ2-7; the match to TRBD1 covers 7 bases. Germline-derived CDR1 and CDR2 are MNHNS and SASEGT. The V segment lost 6 bases and the J segment 3 bases; nucleotides outside the gene matches: 5. This CDR3 spans 13 amino acids. CDR3 DNA sequence: TGTGCCAGCAGAACCGACAGGGTCTACGAGCAGTACTTC. Translating it yields CASRTDRVYEQYF.

Here the CDR3 DNA reads TGTGCCATCTCCGGGACAACTCAAGAGACCCAGTACTTC. It translates to CAISGTTQETQYF. V and J are TRBV10-3 and TRBJ2-5, with a tentative D call TRBD1 (6 bases). The CDR3 is 13 amino acids. The germline gives CDR1 ENHRY, CDR2 SYGVKD. The V gene lost 8 bases and the J gene lost 2 bases, with 12 bases spanning the gap.

CDR3 in amino acids: CASRTSGKQYNEQFF. The CDR3 region has the DNA TGTGCCAGCCGGACTAGCGGGAAGCAATACAATGAGCAGTTCTTC. The chain uses TRBV2 and TRBJ2-1, with 12 nucleotides matching TRBD2. Germline V gives CDR1 SNHLY, CDR2 FYNNEI. V shed 8 bases and J 4 bases; nucleotides not matched to a gene: 6. CDR3 length: 15 amino acids. The full variable domain, rest sourced from reference TRBV2 and TRBJ2-1, is EPEVTQTPSHQVTQMGQEVILRCVPISNHLYFYWYRQILGQKVEFLVSFYNNEISEKSEIFDDQFSVERPDGSNFTLKIRSTKLEDSAMYFCASRTSGKQYNEQFFGPGTRLTVL.

The chain has TRBV7-3 and TRBJ2-1, with 10 bases identical to TRBD2. CDR1 and CDR2 from the germline V gene are SGHTA and FQGTGA. V gave up 6 bases and J gave up 6 bases; unmatched junction bases: 8. The CDR3 contains 15 residues. The CDR3 region is CASSYIAGGFNEQFF. The DNA of the CDR3 is TGTGCCAGCAGTTATATAGCGGGAGGTTTCAATGAGCAGTTCTTC.

The chain uses TRBV19 and TRBJ2-1; 8 bases align to TRBD1. Per germline, CDR1 LNHDA and CDR2 SQIVND (reference sequence). The CDR3 runs 17 residues. V trimming: 9 bases; J trimming: 0 bases; junction bases outside the gene matches: 13. The CDR3 spells CASRAPSGGISYNEQFF. The CDR3 DNA is TGTGCCAGCCGCGCACCATCAGGGGGCATCTCCTACAATGAGCAGTTCTTC.

The gene calls are TRBV4-2 and TRBJ2-1; possible D gene TRBD1, 5 bases. CDR3 length: 14 amino acids. Between the trimmed V and J ends, which lost 0 bases and 9 bases, there was a span of 12 bases. Germline-derived CDR1 and CDR2 are LGHNA and YNFKEQ. CDR3 amino acids: CASSQDGQGLEQFF. The CDR3 region has the DNA TGTGCCAGCAGCCAAGACGGACAAGGCCTTGAGCAGTTCTTC.

V gene TRBV9 combines with J gene TRBJ2-7, with 9 bases identical to TRBD1. V lost 4 bases and J lost 7; bases outside the gene matches: 12. This CDR3 is 15 amino acids long. Germline CDR1 and CDR2: SGDLS and YYNGEE. CDR3 protein: CASSPQGAPSREQYF. The CDR3, as DNA: TGTGCCAGCAGCCCACAGGGGGCCCCATCCCGGGAGCAGTACTTC.

This chain joins TRBV6-1 and TRBJ1-5; 9 bases align to TRBD1. V shed 7 bases and J 9 bases; nucleotides not matched to a gene: 13. The CDR3 sequence is 15 residues long. Germline lookup yields CDR1 MNHNS and CDR2 SASEGT. CDR3 loop: CASNARQGGFGPQHF. As DNA, the CDR3 is TGTGCCAGCAACGCCCGACAGGGGGGCTTTGGGCCCCAGCATTTT.

CDR3 in amino acids: CASSLSPIRLQGRPYGYTF. The CDR3 DNA follows: TGCGCCAGCAGCTTAAGTCCCATACGGTTGCAGGGCCGCCCCTATGGCTACACCTTC. The chain links TRBV5-1 to TRBJ1-2; maybe TRBD1 (5 bases). Trimming removed 2 bases at V and 4 bases at J, with 27 bases between. The CDR3 spans 19 residues. The germline gives CDR1 SGHRS, CDR2 YFSETQ.

The chain employs TRBV7-9 and TRBJ2-2, with 9 bases matching TRBD2. The CDR3 consists of 15 residues. Trimming cost V 7 bases and J 1 base; bases outside gene matches: 4. Germline loops: CDR1 SEHNR, CDR2 FQNEAQ (reference sequence). This CDR3 reads CASIKTSGNTGELFF. CDR3 nucleotide sequence: TGTGCCAGCATCAAGACTAGCGGGAACACCGGGGAGCTGTTTTTT.